The 19 T cell receptor beta chains in this list originate from one sample, sequenced in a study of Tregs in tolerant kidney transplant recipients. Sequencing was performed with immunoSEQ multiplex PCR; in TCRdb, only in-frame clones are kept and a portion is missing. The sample contains over 50,000 clones, approximately 83% of which appear only once. This specimen was Tregs from blood, taken before the transplant. The receptors derive from a human donor who received a combined kidney and bone marrow transplant.

The V and J genes are TRBV4-1 and TRBJ2-1, with D possibly TRBD1 on 6 matching bases. The V end was cut by 1 base, the J end by 7 bases, with 29 bases between. The CDR3 is 20 amino acids. Per the germline V gene, CDR1 is MGHRA and CDR2 is YSYEKL. CDR3 in DNA: TGCGCCAGCAGCCAAGTTCGTCACCCCCTAGGGGGAGCCCGGGAAAATGAGCAGTTCTTC. This sequence encodes CASSQVRHPLGGARENEQFF.

The chain uses TRBV7-7 and TRBJ2-2; D is uncertain. This CDR3 has 13 residues. In germline, CDR1 is SSHAT, CDR2 FNYEAQ (reference sequence). V was pared by 5 bases and J by 5 bases, with 9 bases between. The CDR3 DNA reads as TGTGCCAGCAGCCAAACACGGACCGGGGAGCTGTTTTTT. Protein product: CASSQTRTGELFF.

The chain uses TRBV9 and TRBJ2-3; TRBD2 matches 7 bases. CDR1 SGDLS and CDR2 YYNGEE come from the germline V gene. V lost 0 bases, J lost 7 bases, and 8 bases stayed unmatched. CDR3 length equals 15 residues. The chain's CDR3 is CASSVAGGRGNTQYF. The CDR3 nucleotides read TGTGCCAGCAGCGTAGCGGGCGGGAGAGGAAATACGCAGTATTTT.

V is TRBV7-9 and J is TRBJ2-5; 7 nucleotides line up with TRBD2. The CDR3 sequence is 13 residues long. With 4 bases clipped from V and 1 base from J, the junction kept 0 bases outside the gene matches. The germline V gene encodes CDR1 SEHNR and CDR2 FQNEAQ (reference sequence). Written as DNA, the CDR3 is TGTGCCAGCAGCTCTAGCGGCCAAGAGACCCAGTACTTC. Amino acids: CASSSSGQETQYF.

The J gene is TRBJ2-1, the V gene TRBV19; 10 bases are a match to TRBD2. The CDR3 is 14 residues long. Germline CDR1 reads LNHDA; CDR2 reads SQIVND (reference sequence). V lost 4 bases to trimming and J lost 8 bases; unmatched junction nucleotides: 5. CDR3 DNA: TGTGCCAGTAGTAAGCGGGGGGGCGTCTATGAGCAGTTCTTC. Translation: CASSKRGGVYEQFF.

This sequence joins TRBV11-3 and TRBJ2-2; maybe TRBD1 (7 bases). CDR1 is SGHNT and CDR2 is YENEEA in the germline V gene. CDR3 length: 13 residues. V lost 8 bases and J lost 3, with 10 bases in between. The CDR3 protein is CASGRGDTGELFF. As DNA, the CDR3 is TGTGCCAGCGGCAGGGGGGACACCGGGGAGCTGTTTTTT.

The chain joins TRBV29-1 to TRBJ1-2; D unresolved. The V gene's germline CDR1 is SQVTM and CDR2 ANQGSEA. The CDR3 runs 11 residues. Trimming left V 7 bases short and J 1 base short, with 7 bases between. CDR3 amino acids: CSDTVNYGYTF. The CDR3 region has the DNA TGCAGCGATACCGTTAACTATGGCTACACCTTC.

CDR3 nucleotides: TGTGCCAGCGCGTCGGGGGGTAGTAGCACCATATATTTT. Amino acid sequence: CASASGGSSTIYF. The gene calls are TRBV7-8 and TRBJ1-3, with D maybe TRBD1 (5 bases). V was cut by 8 bases and J by 9 bases, with 17 bases left in between. The germline CDR1 and CDR2 sequences are SGHVS and FQNEAQ. The CDR3 loop spans 13 amino acids.

This clone was seen a handful of times. V gene TRBV5-6 combines with J gene TRBJ2-2; tentative D call: TRBD2 (6 bases). This CDR3 spans 12 amino acids. Trimming took 7 bases from V and 5 from J, leaving 9 bases between them. Per germline, CDR1 SGHDT and CDR2 YYEEEE. In DNA form, the CDR3 reads TGTGCCAGCTTGGGGGGAACCGGGGAGCTGTTTTTT. Translation gives CASLGGTGELFF.

Here the CDR3 DNA reads TGTGCCAGCAGTCCCGGGACACCCTGGAACTATGGCTACACCTTC. Translated: CASSPGTPWNYGYTF. This sequence joins TRBV6-5 and TRBJ1-2, with D maybe TRBD1 (6 bases). The CDR3 is 15 residues long. Deletions cut 5 bases from V and 2 bases from J, with 15 bases between. Germline V gives CDR1 MNHEY, CDR2 SVGAGI.

V is TRBV29-1 and J is TRBJ1-5; D might be TRBD1 (5 bases). The germline gives CDR1 SQVTM, CDR2 ANQGSEA. Trimming removed 6 bases from V and 6 bases from J, with 12 bases in between. CDR3 size: 12 residues. The CDR3, as DNA: TGCAGCGTGGGGGGGGTAGCTCAGCCCCAGCATTTT. Amino acid sequence: CSVGGVAQPQHF.

To note about this clone: Germline and junction disagree at one end, which may indicate a read error. The rearrangement joins TRBV9 to TRBJ2-1; D call uncertain. The CDR3 consists of 16 residues. The germline gives CDR1 SGDLS, CDR2 YYNGEE. CDR3 region: CVSSVGRASSYNEQFF. CDR3 DNA sequence: TGTGTCAGCAGCGTAGGACGGGCAAGCTCCTACAATGAGCAGTTCTTC.

The V and J genes are TRBV15 and TRBJ2-7, with 7 bases matching TRBD1. V shed 5 bases and J 2 bases; nucleotides not matched to a gene: 6. CDR3 size: 14 residues. The germline V gene encodes CDR1 LNHNV and CDR2 YYDKDF (reference sequence). CDR3 bases: TGTGCCACCAGCCGGCGACAGGGAACCTACGAGCAGTACTTC. Its protein is CATSRRQGTYEQYF. The complete variable domain, with remaining parts taken from reference TRBV15 and TRBJ2-7, reads DAMVIQNPRYQVTQFGKPVTLSCSQTLNHNVMYWYQQKSSQAPKLLFHYYDKDFNNEADTPDNFQSRRPNTSFCFLDIRSPGLGDTAMYLCATSRRQGTYEQYFGPGTRLTVT.

This clone was counted a few times. The V and J genes are TRBV6-1 and TRBJ2-2; 8 bases agree with TRBD1. Germline loops: CDR1 MNHNS, CDR2 SASEGT. The V and J ends lost 5 bases and 6 bases, in that order; junction bases with no gene match: 2. This CDR3 is built from 13 residues. The CDR3 nucleotides read TGTGCCAGCAGTCCGACAGGGGCCGGGGAGCTGTTTTTT. Protein sequence: CASSPTGAGELFF.

As DNA, the CDR3 is TGCAGTGCTGGGGGTCAGCCCCAGCATTTT. Translating it yields CSAGGQPQHF. This chain links TRBV20-1 with TRBJ1-5; possible D gene TRBD1, 5 bases. The CDR3 runs 10 residues. The germline V gene encodes CDR1 DFQATT and CDR2 SNEGSKA (reference sequence). The V end was cut by 5 bases, the J end by 6 bases, with 5 bases between.

The chain joins TRBV2 to TRBJ1-5, with a possible D match to TRBD1 (5 bases). Germline V gene lookup returns CDR1 SNHLY and CDR2 FYNNEI. CDR3 length equals 13 residues. V lost 5 bases and J 4 bases, leaving 9 bases between the germline ends. CDR3 sequence reads: CASSMEGNQPQHF. The DNA for the CDR3 is TGTGCCAGCAGTATGGAGGGGAATCAGCCCCAGCATTTT.

V gene TRBV7-8 combines with J gene TRBJ1-2; 8 nucleotides align to TRBD1. The CDR3 loop spans 16 amino acids. Looked up from germline, CDR1 is SGHVS and CDR2 is FQNEAQ. J gave up 0 bases and V 2 bases, and 5 bases lay outside the gene matches. Written as DNA, the CDR3 is TGTGCCAGCAGCTTACGGGCAGGGGGCTCTAACTATGGCTACACCTTC. The encoded protein is CASSLRAGGSNYGYTF.

This clone was counted a few times. The V and J genes are TRBV6-6 and TRBJ1-5; 10 bases match TRBD1. The CDR3 length is 15 residues. The J segment lost 3 bases and the V segment lost 5 bases, leaving 4 bases of the junction unmatched. Germline CDR1 is MNHNY and CDR2 is SVGAGI (reference sequence). CDR3 protein: CASSGDRGINQPQHF. For the CDR3, the DNA is TGTGCCAGCAGTGGGGACAGGGGCATCAATCAGCCCCAGCATTTT.

The chain links TRBV5-1 to TRBJ2-6; TRBD1 agrees at 8 bases. This CDR3 is 16 amino acids long. CDR1 SGHRS and CDR2 YFSETQ come from the germline V gene. The J segment lost 1 base and the V segment lost 4 bases, leaving 4 bases of the junction unmatched. In nucleotides, the CDR3 is TGCGCCAGCAGCCTAAGACAGGGGTCTGGGGCCAACGTCCTGACTTTC. It specifies CASSLRQGSGANVLTF.